Shown below are 8 T cell receptor beta chains from a single sample sequenced in a study of regulatory T cells in long-lasting Graves disease. Indicated time point: newly diagnosed GD, antithyroid drugs for less than 3 months. PBMCs provided the RNA from which the TCR library was made. In building TCR beta libraries, iRepertoire HTBI primers were used together with Arm-PCR of CDR3 regions. TCRdb redid the calling of the multiplex PCR reads with MiXCR, one entry per CDR3 protein. The repertoire holds around 420,000 distinct CDR3 sequences, with roughly 15% as singletons. The same specimen was also included in a second study, on T cells in Graves' hyperthyroidism and ophthalmopathy.

Specimen: peripheral blood mononuclear cells (PBMCs), collected at new diagnosis, from a patient treated with antithyroid drugs. The receptors were gathered from a woman aged 40 to 50 with Graves disease.

This clonotype was seen at least ten times. The V and J genes are TRBV6-1 and TRBJ2-7; the D is unclear. CDR1 and CDR2 from the germline V gene are MNHNS and SASEGT. Trimming removed 6 bases from V and 6 bases from J, with 18 bases in between. There are 14 residues in the CDR3. The DNA for the CDR3 is TGTGCCAGCAGCACCGGCCCCTCCCTGCCCGAGCAGTACTTC. It codes for CASSTGPSLPEQYF.

Comment on this clonotype: A much bigger clone sits one base away, suggesting this may be a read error. The chain uses TRBV10-2 and TRBJ2-7, with D possibly TRBD1 on 5 matching bases. Per germline, CDR1 WSHSY and CDR2 SAAADI. CDR3 length: 13 amino acids. CDR3 sequence (DNA): TGCGCCAGCGCTTTAGGGGTCGGCTACGACCAGTACTTC. It translates to CASALGVGYDQYF.

Comment on this clonotype: The conserved final phenylalanine or tryptophan is absent from the CDR3, which likely points to a read error. The chain's CDR3 is CASSVQSSNQPQHS. The CDR3 bases are TGTGCCAGTAGTGTACAATCGAGCAATCAGCCCCAGCATTCT. The V gene is TRBV19, the J gene TRBJ1-5; D is unresolved. V shed 5 bases and J shed 1 base, with 9 bases lying between them. CDR3 length: 14 amino acids. Germline V gene lookup returns CDR1 LNHDA and CDR2 SQIVND (reference sequence).

This clonotype came up a few times. The chain joins TRBV6-1 to TRBJ2-1, with 16 bases fitting TRBD2. The ends lost 8 bases at V and 7 bases at J; junction bases unmatched: 2. The CDR3 totals 14 residues. In germline, CDR1 is MNHNS, CDR2 SASEGT. The CDR3 sequence is CASGGLAGGNEQFF. The CDR3 coding sequence is TGTGCCAGCGGGGGACTAGCGGGAGGGAATGAGCAGTTCTTC.

Many counts were recorded for this clonotype. The gene calls are TRBV11-2 and TRBJ2-5; the match to TRBD2 covers 12 bases. The V segment lost 3 bases and the J segment 3 bases; nucleotides outside the gene matches: 5. The V gene's germline CDR1 is SGHAT and CDR2 FQNNGV. CDR3 length: 16 residues. CDR3 in amino acids: CASSLGRLAGEETQYF. The CDR3 DNA sequence: TGTGCCAGCAGCTTGGGTCGACTAGCGGGAGAAGAGACCCAGTACTTC.

This clonotype was found many times. V usage is TRBV28 and J usage is TRBJ2-2; the D gene is possibly TRBD2 (6 bases). CDR1 is MDHEN, CDR2 SYDVKM, per germline. The CDR3 consists of 18 residues. Trimming removed 1 base from V and 4 bases from J, with 19 bases in between. The CDR3 DNA follows: TGTGCCAGCAGTTTATACGGGAGCGGCCATTCTAGCACCGGGGAGCTGTTTTTT. Amino acid sequence: CASSLYGSGHSSTGELFF.

At least ten counts were recorded for this clonotype. The V and J genes are TRBV28 and TRBJ2-7, with 11 bases lining up with TRBD1. The germline CDR1 and CDR2 sequences are MDHEN and SYDVKM. The V segment lost 4 bases and the J segment 3 bases; nucleotides outside the gene matches: 5. This CDR3 spans 15 amino acids. The CDR3 DNA sequence: TGTGCCAGCAGTTCCCGGGACAGGGGGTACTACGAGCAGTACTTC. Encoded protein: CASSSRDRGYYEQYF.

This clonotype was counted many times. The CDR3 spells CSVSQGYGYEQYF. In DNA form, the CDR3 reads TGCAGCGTGTCGCAGGGTTACGGCTACGAGCAGTACTTC. This sequence joins TRBV29-1 and TRBJ2-7; D possibly corresponds to TRBD1 (5 bases). CDR1 is SQVTM and CDR2 is ANQGSEA in the germline V gene. V was cut by 6 bases and J by 3 bases, with 15 bases left in between. The CDR3 length is 13 residues.